A selection of T cell receptor beta chains follows, all from one sample in a study of T cell responses to AZD1222 COVID-19 vaccine. Repertoires were generated with immunoSEQ multiplex PCR, while TCRdb's copy carries only in-frame clones and drops some. Of 150,000 to 200,000 clones in the sample, roughly 94% are singletons; the top ten hold approximately 0.58%. The sequencing used peripheral blood, collected on day 0 of AZD1222 vaccination. Source of these receptors: an adult in good health. Both conserved end residues are part of each CDR3. A D gene is named only where the DNA matches it firmly. The size of a clone is reported for some rows only, either as once, few or many, or as a class for expanded clones.

abundance: NA
d_gene: NA
j_gene: TRBJ1-2
v_gene: TRBV6-5
CDR3nt: TGTGCCAGCAGTTATTTGGGCAGGGCGGCTAACTATGGCTACACCTTC
CDR3aa: CASSYLGRAANYGYTF

abundance: NA
d_gene: NA
j_gene: TRBJ2-3
v_gene: TRBV7-8
CDR3nt: TGTGCCAGCAGCGTAGGGATTTTCACAGATACGCAGTATTTT
CDR3aa: CASSVGIFTDTQYF

abundance: NA
d_gene: NA
j_gene: TRBJ1-1
v_gene: TRBV12-3/TRBV12-4
CDR3nt: TGTGCCAGCAGTTTTGAGAACACTGAAGCTTTCTTT
CDR3aa: CASSFENTEAFF

abundance: NA
d_gene: NA
j_gene: TRBJ1-2
v_gene: TRBV29-1
CDR3nt: TGCAGCGTCGGGATGGTGGGAGGCTATGGCTACACCTTC
CDR3aa: CSVGMVGGYGYTF

abundance: NA
d_gene: NA
j_gene: TRBJ1-1
v_gene: TRBV23-1
CDR3nt: TGCGCCAGCAGTCAATCGTTGAGGGGTCACCCGCCCCTGAACACTGAAGCTTTCTTT
CDR3aa: CASSQSLRGHPPLNTEAFF

abundance: NA
d_gene: NA
j_gene: TRBJ2-7
v_gene: TRBV13
CDR3nt: TGTGCCAGCTCGGACTCGTCCTACGAGCAGTACTTC
CDR3aa: CASSDSSYEQYF

abundance: NA
d_gene: NA
j_gene: TRBJ2-3
v_gene: TRBV28
CDR3nt: TGTGCCAGCAGTGGGGAGCCTCTCACAGATACGCAGTATTTT
CDR3aa: CASSGEPLTDTQYF

abundance: NA
d_gene: NA
j_gene: TRBJ1-1
v_gene: TRBV11-2
CDR3nt: TGTGCCAGCAGCTTTAGGGCGTTGGGCACTGAAGCTTTCTTT
CDR3aa: CASSFRALGTEAFF

abundance: NA
d_gene: NA
j_gene: TRBJ1-1
v_gene: TRBV6-5
CDR3nt: TGTGCCAGCAGTTCGAGTGCGAGGACTGAAGCTTTCTTT
CDR3aa: CASSSSARTEAFF

abundance: NA
d_gene: NA
j_gene: TRBJ1-5
v_gene: TRBV15
CDR3nt: TGTGCCACCAGCAAAGGGTACGATCAGCCCCAGCATTTT
CDR3aa: CATSKGYDQPQHF

abundance: NA
d_gene: NA
j_gene: TRBJ1-2
v_gene: TRBV9
CDR3nt: TGTGCCAGCAGCCAGGGCCGATCTAACTATGGCTACACCTTC
CDR3aa: CASSQGRSNYGYTF

abundance: NA
d_gene: NA
j_gene: TRBJ2-1
v_gene: TRBV30
CDR3nt: TGTGCCTGGACGGTAGCGGCCGGCGTCCATGAGCAGTTCTTC
CDR3aa: CAWTVAAGVHEQFF

abundance: NA
d_gene: NA
j_gene: TRBJ1-4
v_gene: TRBV28
CDR3nt: TGTGCCAGCAGTTTTCGGGCAGCGAATAATGAAAAACTGTTTTTT
CDR3aa: CASSFRAANNEKLFF

abundance: NA
d_gene: TRBD1
j_gene: TRBJ1-1
v_gene: TRBV7-9
CDR3nt: TGTGCCAGCAGAGCTGACAGGGGTAACACTGAAGCTTTCTTT
CDR3aa: CASRADRGNTEAFF

abundance: NA
d_gene: NA
j_gene: TRBJ2-1
v_gene: TRBV5-4
CDR3nt: TGTGCCAGCAGCTTGAACGGCCTCAATGAGCAGTTCTTC
CDR3aa: CASSLNGLNEQFF

abundance: once
d_gene: NA
j_gene: TRBJ1-2
v_gene: TRBV6-5
CDR3nt: TGTGCCAGCAGTAGGGACCCTGGGAGCACCTTC
CDR3aa: CASSRDPGSTF

abundance: NA
d_gene: TRBD1
j_gene: TRBJ2-7
v_gene: TRBV2
CDR3nt: TGTGCCAGCAGTGGTGGGGACAGGGTTAACGAGCAGTACTTC
CDR3aa: CASSGGDRVNEQYF

abundance: NA
d_gene: NA
j_gene: TRBJ1-3
v_gene: TRBV2
CDR3nt: TGTGCCAGCCACCCGGACCCCTACTCTGGAAACACCATATATTTT
CDR3aa: CASHPDPYSGNTIYF

abundance: once
d_gene: NA
j_gene: TRBJ2-5
v_gene: TRBV6-5
CDR3nt: TGTGCCAGCAGTCAGGCCGGGGACACGCAAGAGACCCAGTACTTC
CDR3aa: CASSQAGDTQETQYF

abundance: NA
d_gene: NA
j_gene: TRBJ2-2
v_gene: TRBV5-4
CDR3nt: TGTGCCAGCAGCTTGGGTGGTAGCGGTAACACCGGGGAGCTGTTTTTT
CDR3aa: CASSLGGSGNTGELFF

abundance: NA
d_gene: NA
j_gene: TRBJ1-5
v_gene: TRBV7-2
CDR3nt: TGTGCCAGCAGCTTAGTGGGGGCAGGCAATCAGCCCCAGCATTTT
CDR3aa: CASSLVGAGNQPQHF

abundance: NA
d_gene: TRBD1
j_gene: TRBJ2-7
v_gene: TRBV5-5
CDR3nt: TGTGCCAGCAGCTGGGGGACAGGGGTCTACGAGCAGTACTTC
CDR3aa: CASSWGTGVYEQYF

abundance: NA
d_gene: NA
j_gene: TRBJ1-1
v_gene: TRBV5-1
CDR3nt: TGCGCCAGCAGCTCCACGCTGACAGTTAACACTGAAGCTTTCTTT
CDR3aa: CASSSTLTVNTEAFF

abundance: NA
d_gene: TRBD2
j_gene: TRBJ2-7
v_gene: TRBV30
CDR3nt: TGTGCCTCCCTACGCAGCCTTACTAGCGGGACTCCCTACGAGCAGTACTTC
CDR3aa: CASLRSLTSGTPYEQYF

abundance: NA
d_gene: NA
j_gene: TRBJ1-1
v_gene: TRBV11-2
CDR3nt: TGTGCCAGCAGCTCCCCCCCCGGGCTAATGAACACTGAAGCTTTCTTT
CDR3aa: CASSSPPGLMNTEAFF

abundance: NA
d_gene: TRBD2
j_gene: TRBJ2-5
v_gene: TRBV11-2
CDR3nt: TGTGCCAGCAGCTTAGGGGGGGGAGGATTCGAGACCCAGTACTTC
CDR3aa: CASSLGGGGFETQYF

abundance: NA
d_gene: NA
j_gene: TRBJ1-2
v_gene: TRBV28
CDR3nt: TGTGCCAGCAGCCCAGGATCTACGAGGGGCTACACCTTC
CDR3aa: CASSPGSTRGYTF